This T cell receptor beta chain stems from a study of cytomegalovirus exposure and HLA in healthy donors. Study results and limitations: Several top significant clusters appeared, in a later analysis, to be linked to common viral pathogens.

A word on this clone: What it binds is unknown.

Trimming removed 6 bases from V and 6 bases from J; junction bases left unmatched: 11. The CDR3 totals 15 residues. PCR primers comprised 60 Vbeta and 13 Jbeta primers. In the authors' workflow: The count from a later analysis was tens of millions of unique TCR beta chains, 9 million to 12 million of them shared. Here immunoSEQ multiplex PCR was the method, and the copy in TCRdb shows in-frame clones only, minus some. V, J and clone size were drawn from that table, and D and trimming were deduced from the DNA. Of about 50,000 clones in the sample, over 60% are singletons; the top ten hold approximately 7.6%.

The V and J genes are TRBV23-1 and TRBJ1-5, with 7 bases fitting TRBD1. TRBV23-1 is assigned to the ORF class and has an uncertain function. This clonotype was obtained from a man between 25 and 39 years old in good health and CMV-seropositive. The specimen sequenced was PBMCs. CDR3 coding DNA: TGCGCCAGCAGACATCGATCAGGGGGAACTCAGCCCCAGCATTTT. It is translated as CASRHRSGGTQPQHF.